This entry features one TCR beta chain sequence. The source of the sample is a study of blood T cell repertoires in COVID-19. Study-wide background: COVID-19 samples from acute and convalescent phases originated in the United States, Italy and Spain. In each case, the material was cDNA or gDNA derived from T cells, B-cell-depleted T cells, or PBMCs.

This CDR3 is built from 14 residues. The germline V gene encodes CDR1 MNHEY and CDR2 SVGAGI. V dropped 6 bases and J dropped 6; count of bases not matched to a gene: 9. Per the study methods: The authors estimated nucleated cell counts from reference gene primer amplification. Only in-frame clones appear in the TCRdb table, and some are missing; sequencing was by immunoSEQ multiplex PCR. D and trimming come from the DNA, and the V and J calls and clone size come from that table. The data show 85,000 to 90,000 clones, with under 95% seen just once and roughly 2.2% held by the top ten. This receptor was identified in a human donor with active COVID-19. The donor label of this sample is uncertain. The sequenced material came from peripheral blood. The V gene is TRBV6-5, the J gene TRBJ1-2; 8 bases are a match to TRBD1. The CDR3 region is CASSAYRGDDGYTF. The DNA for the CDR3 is TGTGCCAGCAGCGCCTACAGGGGGGATGATGGCTACACCTTC.